This passage covers 14 T cell receptor beta chains from one sample sequenced in a study of blood T cell repertoires in COVID-19 (TCRdb year 2020). Library prep was done by the immunoSEQ multiplex PCR assay. Entries here come from immuneACCESS through TCRdb and include only in-frame sequences with V and J called. Some clones fail to appear in such tables; in the studies checked, an unresolved V gene covers under half of the shortfall, and the cause of the remainder is unknown. Present in this sample are around 91,000 clones, approximately 85% of which were seen just once. The ten largest clones take up 9.5% to 15% of the sample. Sequencing was done on a sample of peripheral blood. These receptors originate from a human donor in a cohort sampled during active COVID-19.

CDR3 DNA: TGTGCCAGCAGCCGAGCGGGAACACCTTATCCTGAGCAGTTCTTC. The encoded protein is CASSRAGTPYPEQFF. The chain combines TRBV14 with TRBJ2-1; 7 bases are shared with TRBD2. This CDR3 region has 15 residues. V lost 4 bases, J lost 9 bases, and 12 bases stayed unmatched. Germline-derived CDR1 and CDR2 are SGHDN and FVKESK.

The chain uses TRBV3-1 (or the pseudogene TRBV3-2) and TRBJ1-6; D is ambiguous. Trimming stripped 2 bases from V and 2 bases from J, with 7 bases between. This CDR3 region has 15 residues. CDR1 is LGHDT, CDR2 YNNKEL, per germline (reference sequence). In DNA, the CDR3 is TGTGCCAGCAGCCAACGCGGGGCCTATAATTCACCCCTCCACTTT. Translating gives CASSQRGAYNSPLHF.

The gene calls are TRBV7-3 and TRBJ2-7, with D tentatively TRBD1 (6 bases). Looked up from germline, CDR1 is SGHTA and CDR2 is FQGTGA. The CDR3 extends over 15 amino acids. The ends were cut back, 1 base at V and 6 bases at J, with 16 bases in the middle. In DNA, the CDR3 is TGTGCCAGCAGCTTAAACCTGGGGGCGTCGAGCGAGCAGTACTTC. It specifies CASSLNLGASSEQYF. Supplemented by reference TRBV7-3 and TRBJ2-7, the full variable domain reads GAGVSQTPSNKVTEKGKYVELRCDPISGHTALYWYRQSLGQGPEFLIYFQGTGAADDSGLPNDRFFAVRPEGSVSTLKIQRTERGDSAVYLCASSLNLGASSEQYFGPGTRLTVT.

Comments on this clone: The same CDR3 also results from other DNA sequences found in this sample. This chain uses TRBV12-5 with TRBJ2-1, with D maybe TRBD2 (5 bases). Trimming took 5 bases from V and 0 from J, leaving 20 bases between them. The germline CDR1 and CDR2 sequences are LGHNT and FRNRAP. This CDR3 comprises 18 residues. In nucleotides, the CDR3 is TGTGCTAGTGGTCCCTCGATTGGCGGACTTAGCTCCTACAATGAGCAGTTCTTC. Encoded protein: CASGPSIGGLSSYNEQFF.

This clone was counted a few times. The chain joins TRBV6-1 to TRBJ2-7; D is perhaps TRBD1 (6 bases). Germline V gene sequence: CDR1 MNHNS, CDR2 SASEGT. The CDR3 is 14 residues long. Trimming pared 3 bases from V and 6 bases from J, leaving 15 bases between. CDR3 sequence: CASSDQGRVPEQYF. CDR3 in DNA: TGTGCCAGCAGTGATCAGGGGCGCGTTCCCGAGCAGTACTTC.

This chain connects TRBV28 to TRBJ2-4, with 7 nucleotides matching TRBD2. Germline V gene sequence: CDR1 MDHEN, CDR2 SYDVKM. V lost 3 bases to trimming and J lost 3 bases; unmatched junction nucleotides: 5. This CDR3 is 15 amino acids long. The CDR3 nucleotides read TGTGCCAGCAGTTTGAGAGGGGAGGGCAAAAACATTCAGTACTTC. This sequence encodes CASSLRGEGKNIQYF.

The chain carries TRBV11-3 and TRBJ2-1; 10 bases map to TRBD2. Per the germline V gene, CDR1 is SGHNT and CDR2 is YENEEA. V lost 3 bases to trimming and J lost 4 bases; unmatched junction nucleotides: 3. CDR3 length: 15 residues. The CDR3 DNA is TGTGCCAGCAGCTTCGGACTAGCGGCTTACAATGAGCAGTTCTTC. Translated: CASSFGLAAYNEQFF. The full variable domain, in which reference TRBV11-3 and TRBJ2-1 provide the parts outside the CDR3, is EAGVVQSPRYKIIEKKQPVAFWCNPISGHNTLYWYLQNLGQGPELLIRYENEEAVDDSQLPKDRFSAERLKGVDSTLKIQPAELGDSAVYLCASSFGLAAYNEQFFGPGTRLTVL.

V gene TRBV5-1 combines with J gene TRBJ1-1; the match to TRBD1 covers 8 bases. CDR1 is SGHRS and CDR2 is YFSETQ in the germline V gene. V lost 4 bases and J lost 8; bases outside the gene matches: 10. The CDR3 is 14 residues long. This chain's CDR3 is CASSPTGASLEAFF. In DNA form, the CDR3 reads TGCGCCAGCAGCCCGACAGGGGCCTCATTAGAAGCTTTCTTT. Complete variable domain (other parts from reference TRBV5-1 and TRBJ1-1): KAGVTQTPRYLIKTRGQQVTLSCSPISGHRSVSWYQQTPGQGLQFLFEYFSETQRNKGNFPGRFSGRQFSNSRSEMNVSTLELGDSALYLCASSPTGASLEAFFGQGTRLTVV.

The chain is built from TRBV18 and TRBJ2-5; D not certain. The CDR3 length is 13 residues. V was shortened by 3 bases and J by 5 bases, with 10 bases between the two germline ends. Germline lookup yields CDR1 KGHSH and CDR2 LQKENI. The CDR3 sequence is CASSPPTRETQYF. CDR3 in DNA: TGTGCCAGCTCACCCCCGACAAGGGAGACCCAGTACTTC.

The chain has TRBV19 and TRBJ2-7, with TRBD1 matching over 7 bases. Germline CDR1 and CDR2: LNHDA and SQIVND (reference sequence). V was pared by 6 bases and J by 6 bases, with 8 bases of the junction left unmatched. The CDR3 contains 13 residues. In nucleotides, the CDR3 is TGTGCCAGTAGCCCTACAGGGGCCGGCGAGCAGTACTTC. It codes for CASSPTGAGEQYF. The full variable domain, rest sourced from reference TRBV19 and TRBJ2-7, is DGGITQSPKYLFRKEGQNVTLSCEQNLNHDAMYWYRQDPGQGLRLIYYSQIVNDFQKGDIAEGYSVSREKKESFPLTVTSAQKNPTAFYLCASSPTGAGEQYFGPGTRLTVT.

This chain's CDR3 is CASKGNRGAYEQYF. The CDR3 nucleotides are TGTGCCAGCAAGGGGAACAGGGGAGCCTACGAGCAGTACTTC. The rearrangement joins TRBV6-5 to TRBJ2-7; 7 nucleotides line up with TRBD1. The V segment lost 7 bases and the J segment 2 bases; nucleotides outside the gene matches: 8. Germline V CDR1 and CDR2: MNHEY, SVGAGI. The CDR3 has 14 residues.

The V and J genes are TRBV19 and TRBJ2-7; D is perhaps TRBD2 (7 bases). The germline gives CDR1 LNHDA, CDR2 SQIVND (reference sequence). Trimming took 2 bases from V and 3 from J, leaving 11 bases between them. CDR3 length: 14 amino acids. Here the CDR3 DNA reads TGTGCCAGTAGTATACCGGGGGGCGGCTACGAGCAGTACTTC. It specifies CASSIPGGGYEQYF.

This chain uses TRBV7-9 with TRBJ1-2; no firm D call. The V and J ends lost 5 bases and 3 bases respectively, with 10 bases between them. This CDR3 spans 13 amino acids. Germline-derived CDR1 and CDR2 are SEHNR and FQNEAQ (reference sequence). CDR3 region: CASSPIGDYGYTF. DNA of the CDR3: TGTGCCAGCAGCCCGATCGGGGACTATGGCTACACCTTC.

In this sample, this clone turned up a few times. J is TRBJ2-1 and V is TRBV5-1, with D possibly TRBD2 on 5 matching bases. Germline CDR1 is SGHRS and CDR2 is YFSETQ. Trimming left V 5 bases short and J 1 base short, with 16 bases between. This CDR3 is 16 amino acids long. In DNA form, the CDR3 reads TGCGCCAGCAGACGGGAAGGAGGTAAATCCTACAATGAGCAGTTCTTC. It specifies CASRREGGKSYNEQFF.